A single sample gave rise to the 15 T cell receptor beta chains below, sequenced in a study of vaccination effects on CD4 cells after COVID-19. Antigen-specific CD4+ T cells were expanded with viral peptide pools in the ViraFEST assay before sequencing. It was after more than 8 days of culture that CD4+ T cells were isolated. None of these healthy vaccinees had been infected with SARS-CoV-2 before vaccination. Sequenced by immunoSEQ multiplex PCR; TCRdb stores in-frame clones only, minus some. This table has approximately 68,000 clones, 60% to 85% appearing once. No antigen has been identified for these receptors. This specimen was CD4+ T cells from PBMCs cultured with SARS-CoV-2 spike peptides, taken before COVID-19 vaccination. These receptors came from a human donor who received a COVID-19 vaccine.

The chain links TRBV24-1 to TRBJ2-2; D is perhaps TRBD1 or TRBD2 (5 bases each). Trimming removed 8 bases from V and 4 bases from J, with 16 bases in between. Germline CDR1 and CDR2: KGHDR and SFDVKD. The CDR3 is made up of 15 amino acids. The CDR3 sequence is CATKATGASTGELFF. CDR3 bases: TGTGCCACCAAGGCGACCGGGGCGAGCACCGGGGAGCTGTTTTTT.

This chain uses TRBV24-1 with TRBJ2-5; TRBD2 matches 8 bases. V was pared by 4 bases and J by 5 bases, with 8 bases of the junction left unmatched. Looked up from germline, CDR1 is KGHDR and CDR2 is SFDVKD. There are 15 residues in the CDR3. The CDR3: CATSDPRTSQETQYF. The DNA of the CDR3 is TGTGCCACCAGTGACCCTCGGACTAGCCAGGAGACCCAGTACTTC.

CDR3 sequence reads: CASSFSGGPISTDTQYF. Here the CDR3 DNA reads TGTGCCAGCAGCTTCTCCGGGGGGCCCATTAGCACAGATACGCAGTATTTT. The J gene is TRBJ2-3, the V gene TRBV7-9; tentatively, D is TRBD2 (7 bases). Germline loops: CDR1 SEHNR, CDR2 FQNEAQ (reference sequence). V lost 3 bases and J 0 bases, leaving 16 bases between the germline ends. The CDR3 is made up of 17 amino acids.

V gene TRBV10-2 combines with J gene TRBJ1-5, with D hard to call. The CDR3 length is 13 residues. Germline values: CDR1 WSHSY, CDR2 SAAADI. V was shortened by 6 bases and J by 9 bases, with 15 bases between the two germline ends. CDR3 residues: CASSLTTAGPQHF. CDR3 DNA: TGCGCCAGCAGCCTTACGACGGCCGGGCCCCAGCATTTT.

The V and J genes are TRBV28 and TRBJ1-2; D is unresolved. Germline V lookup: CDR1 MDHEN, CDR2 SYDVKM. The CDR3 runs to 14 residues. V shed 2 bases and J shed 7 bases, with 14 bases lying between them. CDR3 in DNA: TGTGCCAGCAGTTTAGGGGTAGTAATCCCTGGCTACACCTTC. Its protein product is CASSLGVVIPGYTF.

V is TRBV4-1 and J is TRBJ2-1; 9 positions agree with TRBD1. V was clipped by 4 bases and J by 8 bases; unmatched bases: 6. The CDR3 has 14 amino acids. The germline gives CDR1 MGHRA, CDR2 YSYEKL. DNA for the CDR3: TGCGCCAGCAGCCGGGGGGACAGGGTGGATGAGCAGTTCTTC. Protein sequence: CASSRGDRVDEQFF.

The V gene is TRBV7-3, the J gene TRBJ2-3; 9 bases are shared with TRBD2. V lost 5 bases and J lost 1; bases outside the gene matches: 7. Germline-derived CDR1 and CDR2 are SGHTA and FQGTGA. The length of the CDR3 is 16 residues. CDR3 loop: CASSTHSGGGTDTQYF. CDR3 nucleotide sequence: TGTGCCAGCAGCACCCATAGCGGGGGAGGCACAGATACGCAGTATTTT.

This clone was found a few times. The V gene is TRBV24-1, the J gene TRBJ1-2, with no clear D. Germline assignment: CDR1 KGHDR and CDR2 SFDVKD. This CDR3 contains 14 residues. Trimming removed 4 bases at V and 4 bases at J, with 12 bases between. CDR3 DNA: TGTGCCACCAGTGAATCTAACACACGCTATGGCTACACCTTC. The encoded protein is CATSESNTRYGYTF.

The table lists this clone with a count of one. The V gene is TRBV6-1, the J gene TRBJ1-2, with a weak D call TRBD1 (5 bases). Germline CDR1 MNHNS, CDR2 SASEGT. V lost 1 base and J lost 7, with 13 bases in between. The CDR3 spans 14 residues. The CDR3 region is CASSEVGRAAGYTF. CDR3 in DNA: TGTGCCAGCAGTGAAGTTGGCAGGGCGGCTGGCTACACCTTC.

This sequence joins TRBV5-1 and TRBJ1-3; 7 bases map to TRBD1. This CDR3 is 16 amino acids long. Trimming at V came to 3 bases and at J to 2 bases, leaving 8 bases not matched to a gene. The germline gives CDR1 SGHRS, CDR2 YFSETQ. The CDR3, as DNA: TGCGCCAGCAGCTCGAACCCCGGGACAGCTGGAAACACCATATATTTT. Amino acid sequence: CASSSNPGTAGNTIYF.

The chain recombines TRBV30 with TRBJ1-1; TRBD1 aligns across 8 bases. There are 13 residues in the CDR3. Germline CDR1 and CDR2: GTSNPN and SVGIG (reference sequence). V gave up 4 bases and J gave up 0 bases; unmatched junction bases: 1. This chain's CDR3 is CAWNRGVNTEAFF. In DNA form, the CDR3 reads TGTGCCTGGAACAGGGGGGTGAACACTGAAGCTTTCTTT.

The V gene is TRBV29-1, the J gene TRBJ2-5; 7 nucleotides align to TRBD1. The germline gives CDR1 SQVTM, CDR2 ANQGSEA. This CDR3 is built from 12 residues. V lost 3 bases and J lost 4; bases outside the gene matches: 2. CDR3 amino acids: CSVDQGVETQYF. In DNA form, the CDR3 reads TGCAGCGTTGATCAGGGGGTAGAGACCCAGTACTTC.

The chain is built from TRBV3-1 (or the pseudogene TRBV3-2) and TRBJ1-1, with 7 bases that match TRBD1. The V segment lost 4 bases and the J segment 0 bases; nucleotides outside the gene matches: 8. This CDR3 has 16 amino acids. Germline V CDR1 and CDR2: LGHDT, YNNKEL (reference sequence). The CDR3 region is CASSRLGQPMNTEAFF. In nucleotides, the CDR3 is TGTGCCAGCAGCCGCCTGGGACAGCCAATGAACACTGAAGCTTTCTTT.

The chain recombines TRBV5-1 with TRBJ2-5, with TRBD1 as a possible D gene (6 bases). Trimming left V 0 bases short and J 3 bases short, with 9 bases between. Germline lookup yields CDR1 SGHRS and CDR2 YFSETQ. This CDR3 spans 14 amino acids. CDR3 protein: CASSLVPGEETQYF. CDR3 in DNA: TGCGCCAGCAGCTTGGTTCCAGGGGAAGAGACCCAGTACTTC.

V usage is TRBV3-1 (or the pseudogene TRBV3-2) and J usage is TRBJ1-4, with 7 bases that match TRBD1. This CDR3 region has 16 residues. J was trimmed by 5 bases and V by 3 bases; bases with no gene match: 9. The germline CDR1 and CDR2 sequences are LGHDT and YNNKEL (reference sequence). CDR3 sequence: CASSHGGTALNEKLFF. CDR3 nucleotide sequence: TGTGCCAGCAGCCACGGGGGGACAGCTCTGAATGAAAAACTGTTTTTT.